The rows below give T cell receptor beta chains drawn from one sample of a study of T-cell reconstitution after alpha-beta-depleted transplantation in children. TCRdb fed the PCR reads into MiXCR, producing one record per CDR3 protein. Here the sample spans some 280,000 distinct CDR3 sequences, 9.9% being singletons. The specimen was PBMCs from the stem cell graft donor, collected from the stem cell graft. Source of these receptors: a human donor who donated a stem cell graft to a child with SCID. Both conserved end residues are part of each CDR3. The D gene is left open where the match is weak. Clone size is given for some rows only: seen once, a few or many times, or a class if the clone is expanded.

d_call: NA; clone_size: NA; v_call: TRBV7-3; j_call: TRBJ2-1; cdr3_nt: TGTGCCAGCAGCTTAACAGGGGCCCCACTAGCCAGCACCTACAATGAGCAGTTCTTC; cdr3_aa: CASSLTGAPLASTYNEQFF
d_call: NA; clone_size: many; v_call: TRBV27; j_call: TRBJ2-7; cdr3_nt: TGTGCCAGCAGTGACAGATACTACGAGCAGTACTTC; cdr3_aa: CASSDRYYEQYF
d_call: NA; clone_size: few; v_call: TRBV20-1; j_call: TRBJ2-7; cdr3_nt: TGCAGTGCTAGTTTTTGGGGTCGCGAGCAGTACTTC; cdr3_aa: CSASFWGREQYF
d_call: NA; clone_size: NA; v_call: TRBV19; j_call: TRBJ2-1; cdr3_nt: TGTGCCAGTAGTATCTCGAACGAGCAGTTCTTC; cdr3_aa: CASSISNEQFF
d_call: NA; clone_size: few; v_call: TRBV7-3; j_call: TRBJ2-3; cdr3_nt: TGTGCCAGCAGCTCCCGGCAGGGTGGCACAGATACGCAGTATTTT; cdr3_aa: CASSSRQGGTDTQYF
d_call: TRBD1; clone_size: NA; v_call: TRBV18; j_call: TRBJ2-1; cdr3_nt: TGTGCCAGCTCTTGGGGACAGCGCAGCTCCTACAATGAGCAGTTCTTC; cdr3_aa: CASSWGQRSSYNEQFF
d_call: NA; clone_size: few; v_call: TRBV5-1; j_call: TRBJ2-3; cdr3_nt: TGCGCCAGCAGCTTGGAGGTAGACCCTGGGGAGTATTTT; cdr3_aa: CASSLEVDPGEYF
d_call: NA; clone_size: few; v_call: TRBV6-5; j_call: TRBJ2-5; cdr3_nt: TGTGCCAGCAGTTACTCGATCGACAAAAAAGAGACCCAGTACTTC; cdr3_aa: CASSYSIDKKETQYF
d_call: TRBD1; clone_size: NA; v_call: TRBV11-2; j_call: TRBJ1-2; cdr3_nt: TGTGCCAGCAGGCCGACAGGGGGGGCTGGCTACACCTTC; cdr3_aa: CASRPTGGAGYTF
d_call: NA; clone_size: NA; v_call: TRBV7-9; j_call: TRBJ1-2; cdr3_nt: TGTGCCAGCAGCTTAGGGGGTACAACCTATGGCTACACCTTC; cdr3_aa: CASSLGGTTYGYTF
d_call: NA; clone_size: few; v_call: TRBV7-2; j_call: TRBJ2-1; cdr3_nt: TGTGCCAGCAGCTACGATACGCGGGGTCACAATGAGCAGTTCTTC; cdr3_aa: CASSYDTRGHNEQFF
d_call: NA; clone_size: NA; v_call: TRBV6-4; j_call: TRBJ2-2; cdr3_nt: TGTGCCAGCAGTGACTCGGCCGGTCACGGGGAGCTGTTTTTT; cdr3_aa: CASSDSAGHGELFF
d_call: TRBD1; clone_size: few; v_call: TRBV29-1; j_call: TRBJ2-3; cdr3_nt: TGCAGCGTTTTAGGTGGTCCGGCCTGGACAGGGGGCGAAGATACGCAGTATTTT; cdr3_aa: CSVLGGPAWTGGEDTQYF
d_call: NA; clone_size: few; v_call: TRBV5-1; j_call: TRBJ1-4; cdr3_nt: TGCGCCAGTCGCGGGGGGACGAATGAAAAACTGTTTTTT; cdr3_aa: CASRGGTNEKLFF
d_call: NA; clone_size: NA; v_call: TRBV6-1; j_call: TRBJ1-2; cdr3_nt: TGTGCCAGCAGTCCACCCGCGGCCGGAGGGGTAAGCTATGGCTACACCTTC; cdr3_aa: CASSPPAAGGVSYGYTF
d_call: NA; clone_size: few; v_call: TRBV29-1; j_call: TRBJ2-7; cdr3_nt: TGCAGCGTTGAAGGGGGGGACAGCTCCTACGAGCAGTACTTC; cdr3_aa: CSVEGGDSSYEQYF
d_call: TRBD2; clone_size: few; v_call: TRBV4-1; j_call: TRBJ2-7; cdr3_nt: TGCGCCAGCAGCCAAATGTATGCACTAGCGGCCTACGAGCAGTACTTC; cdr3_aa: CASSQMYALAAYEQYF
d_call: NA; clone_size: few; v_call: TRBV7-9; j_call: TRBJ1-4; cdr3_nt: TGTGCCAGCAGCTTATCTGCGGGAGCTAATGAAAAACTGTTTTTT; cdr3_aa: CASSLSAGANEKLFF
d_call: NA; clone_size: few; v_call: TRBV5-1; j_call: TRBJ2-3; cdr3_nt: TGCGCCAGCAGCAAAGGAGGACCCACAGATACGCAGTATTTT; cdr3_aa: CASSKGGPTDTQYF
d_call: NA; clone_size: few; v_call: TRBV5-1; j_call: TRBJ2-1; cdr3_nt: TGCGCCAGCAGCTTGGTGGGGACGGTATCCTACAATGAGCAGTTCTTC; cdr3_aa: CASSLVGTVSYNEQFF
d_call: NA; clone_size: few; v_call: TRBV7-9; j_call: TRBJ2-7; cdr3_nt: TGTGCCAGCAGCCCCCCGACGGGGCTAGTCGCCTACGAGCAGTACTTC; cdr3_aa: CASSPPTGLVAYEQYF
d_call: TRBD2; clone_size: NA; v_call: TRBV12-3/TRBV12-4; j_call: TRBJ2-1; cdr3_nt: TGTGCCAGCAGTTTAGGGAGTAGCGGGGCCAACAATGAGCAGTTCTTC; cdr3_aa: CASSLGSSGANNEQFF
d_call: TRBD1; clone_size: few; v_call: TRBV5-1; j_call: TRBJ2-4; cdr3_nt: TGCGCCAGCAGCTTGGGGCGACAGGGGGCAGGAGCCAAAAACATTCAGTACTTC; cdr3_aa: CASSLGRQGAGAKNIQYF
d_call: NA; clone_size: few; v_call: TRBV24-1; j_call: TRBJ1-3; cdr3_nt: TGTGCCACCCACCCCCCAGACTCTGGAAACACCATATATTTT; cdr3_aa: CATHPPDSGNTIYF
d_call: NA; clone_size: few; v_call: TRBV2; j_call: TRBJ1-2; cdr3_nt: TGTGCCAGCAGTGAAGACAGGAACTATGGCTACACCTTC; cdr3_aa: CASSEDRNYGYTF
d_call: NA; clone_size: few; v_call: TRBV4-1; j_call: TRBJ2-7; cdr3_nt: TGCGCCAGCAGCCAAGGGGGGGACCTCTACGAGCAGTACTTC; cdr3_aa: CASSQGGDLYEQYF
d_call: NA; clone_size: NA; v_call: TRBV5-1; j_call: TRBJ2-7; cdr3_nt: TGCGCCAGCAGCTTGCCCGGGGTCTACGAGCAGTACTTC; cdr3_aa: CASSLPGVYEQYF
d_call: NA; clone_size: NA; v_call: TRBV7-8; j_call: TRBJ2-3; cdr3_nt: TGTGCCAGCAGCCTCCGCCCCCGCACAGATACGCAGTATTTT; cdr3_aa: CASSLRPRTDTQYF
d_call: NA; clone_size: NA; v_call: TRBV7-9; j_call: TRBJ2-1; cdr3_nt: TGTGCCAGCAGCTCTGGGGGAAACTCCTACAATGAGCAGTTCTTC; cdr3_aa: CASSSGGNSYNEQFF
d_call: NA; clone_size: NA; v_call: TRBV6-2/TRBV6-3; j_call: TRBJ2-7; cdr3_nt: TGTGCCAGCAGTCCACGGACGGGATTACGCTACGAGCAGTACTTC; cdr3_aa: CASSPRTGLRYEQYF
d_call: NA; clone_size: many; v_call: TRBV20-1; j_call: TRBJ2-7; cdr3_nt: TGCAGTGCTAGAGATGAACAGGGATCTAACTACGAGCAGTACTTC; cdr3_aa: CSARDEQGSNYEQYF
d_call: NA; clone_size: few; v_call: TRBV4-1; j_call: TRBJ2-1; cdr3_nt: TGCGCCAGCAGCCAAGAGGCTCGGGGCGATGAGCAGTTCTTC; cdr3_aa: CASSQEARGDEQFF
d_call: TRBD1; clone_size: many; v_call: TRBV12-3/TRBV12-4; j_call: TRBJ2-7; cdr3_nt: TGTGCCAGCAGTTTGGACAGGGGGCGCGAGCAGTACTTC; cdr3_aa: CASSLDRGREQYF
d_call: NA; clone_size: few; v_call: TRBV5-5; j_call: TRBJ2-7; cdr3_nt: TGTGCCAGCAGCTTGGCGGATGGGCGGGGACACCCGTACGAGCAGTACTTC; cdr3_aa: CASSLADGRGHPYEQYF
d_call: NA; clone_size: NA; v_call: TRBV7-9; j_call: TRBJ1-5; cdr3_nt: TGTGCCAGCAGCTTAGGGGAGGGAACCCAGCATTTT; cdr3_aa: CASSLGEGTQHF
d_call: TRBD2; clone_size: many; v_call: TRBV5-1; j_call: TRBJ2-1; cdr3_nt: TGCGCCAGCAGCGGGGGACTAGGATCCTACAATGAGCAGTTCTTC; cdr3_aa: CASSGGLGSYNEQFF
d_call: TRBD2; clone_size: NA; v_call: TRBV6-5; j_call: TRBJ2-3; cdr3_nt: TGTGCCAGCAGTTACTTGACTAGCGGGAGGGCTGATACGCAGTATTTT; cdr3_aa: CASSYLTSGRADTQYF
d_call: TRBD1; clone_size: NA; v_call: TRBV25-1; j_call: TRBJ2-7; cdr3_nt: TGTGCCAGCAGTGAGAGCGTGGGTGAGGGGGCCCCAACCTACGAGCAGTACTTC; cdr3_aa: CASSESVGEGAPTYEQYF
d_call: TRBD2; clone_size: few; v_call: TRBV20-1; j_call: TRBJ2-5; cdr3_nt: TGCAGTGCTACCCAACTAGCGGGGGTGGAGACCCAGTACTTC; cdr3_aa: CSATQLAGVETQYF